This T cell receptor beta chain was captured in a study of T cells after somatic rescue of genetic block. TCRdb's copy holds only in-frame clones and misses some; the assay was immunoSEQ multiplex PCR. This table holds more than 65,000 clones, around 90% found once. Germline V gene sequence: CDR1 SGHNT, CDR2 YENEEA. Trimming removed 2 bases from V and 3 bases from J, with 8 bases in between. The CDR3 totals 13 residues. The sequenced sample consisted of peripheral blood mononuclear cells (PBMCs). This sequence was found in a man in his thirties or forties. The chain is built from TRBV11-3 and TRBJ2-7; D might be TRBD2 (6 bases). CDR3 DNA sequence: TGTGCCAGCAGCTTATACGGGAGCTACGAGCAGTACTTC. This encodes CASSLYGSYEQYF.